Listed below are T cell receptor beta chains from one sample, sequenced in a study of shared clonotypes between healthy human individuals. The data were produced by immunoSEQ multiplex PCR, yet TCRdb's version contains in-frame clones alone and is incomplete. The sample lists around 700,000 clones, roughly 78% occurring once. Sequencing was carried out using memory CD4+ T cells sorted from blood. All receptors derive from a woman aged 30 to 39 in good health. CDR3s include the opening cysteine and the closing phenylalanine or tryptophan. The D gene is left open where the match is weak. Where a row states a size, it is once, few, many or the class of an expanded clone; other rows omit it.

v_gene: TRBV5-4; j_gene: TRBJ2-2; abundance: .; d_gene: TRBD1; CDR3nt: TGTGCCAGCAGAGCCACCGGGACAGTAGTAAACACCGGGGAGCTGTTTTTT; CDR3aa: CASRATGTVVNTGELFF
v_gene: TRBV5-1; j_gene: TRBJ1-2; abundance: .; d_gene: .; CDR3nt: TGCGCCAGCAGAATAGAAGGGGGCTACACCTTC; CDR3aa: CASRIEGGYTF
v_gene: TRBV19; j_gene: TRBJ1-5; abundance: .; d_gene: TRBD1; CDR3nt: TGTGCCAGTAGTATACCCGGACAGGGCAATCAGCCCCAGCATTTT; CDR3aa: CASSIPGQGNQPQHF
v_gene: TRBV29-1; j_gene: TRBJ1-1; abundance: .; d_gene: .; CDR3nt: TGCAGCATCGACGGGGAAATGAACACTGAAGCTTTCTTT; CDR3aa: CSIDGEMNTEAFF
v_gene: TRBV6-5; j_gene: TRBJ2-5; abundance: .; d_gene: .; CDR3nt: TGTGCCAGCAACGGAGGGAGAGAGACCCAGTACTTC; CDR3aa: CASNGGRETQYF
v_gene: TRBV21-1; j_gene: TRBJ2-5; abundance: few; d_gene: .; CDR3nt: TGTGCCAGCAGTCCCAGGGCGTGGGGGGAGACCCAGTACTTC; CDR3aa: CASSPRAWGETQYF
v_gene: TRBV7-9; j_gene: TRBJ2-2; abundance: .; d_gene: TRBD2; CDR3nt: TGTGCCAGCAGCTTCGGTAGCGGGAAGGGCACCGGGGAGCTGTTTTTT; CDR3aa: CASSFGSGKGTGELFF
v_gene: TRBV10-2; j_gene: TRBJ2-7; abundance: .; d_gene: TRBD2; CDR3nt: TGCGCCGGCAAGCGGGAGACGGGAGAGCAGTACTTC; CDR3aa: CAGKRETGEQYF
v_gene: TRBV7-2; j_gene: TRBJ1-5; abundance: .; d_gene: .; CDR3nt: TGTGCCAGCAGCACTTATTATAGCAATCAGCCCCAGCATTTT; CDR3aa: CASSTYYSNQPQHF
v_gene: TRBV25-1; j_gene: TRBJ1-4; abundance: .; d_gene: TRBD1; CDR3nt: TGTGCCAGCAGTGAACGGACAGGGTGGTTCGAAAAACTGTTTTTT; CDR3aa: CASSERTGWFEKLFF
v_gene: TRBV4-1; j_gene: TRBJ1-2; abundance: .; d_gene: .; CDR3nt: TGCGCCAGCAGCCGTCCGGTGCAGGGGAATGGCTACACCTTC; CDR3aa: CASSRPVQGNGYTF
v_gene: TRBV18; j_gene: TRBJ2-7; abundance: .; d_gene: .; CDR3nt: TGTGCCAGCTCACAGGGGCTGGGCTACGAGCAGTACTTC; CDR3aa: CASSQGLGYEQYF
v_gene: TRBV18; j_gene: TRBJ1-3; abundance: .; d_gene: TRBD1; CDR3nt: TGTGCCAGCTCACCGACAGGGAGTGGAAACACCATATATTTT; CDR3aa: CASSPTGSGNTIYF
v_gene: TRBV7-2; j_gene: TRBJ1-1; abundance: .; d_gene: TRBD1; CDR3nt: TGTGCCAGCAGCTTAGGAACAGGGGGCGCCGGGACTGAAGCTTTCTTT; CDR3aa: CASSLGTGGAGTEAFF
v_gene: TRBV28; j_gene: TRBJ1-2; abundance: .; d_gene: .; CDR3nt: TGTGCCAGCAGTTTCGTGAGGGGAAACTATGGCTACACCTTC; CDR3aa: CASSFVRGNYGYTF
v_gene: TRBV28; j_gene: TRBJ2-2; abundance: .; d_gene: TRBD1; CDR3nt: TGTGCCAGCAGTAGGGACAGGGGCGATGCGAACACCGGGGAGCTGTTTTTT; CDR3aa: CASSRDRGDANTGELFF
v_gene: TRBV11-2; j_gene: TRBJ1-1; abundance: .; d_gene: .; CDR3nt: TGTGCCAGCAGCTTAGATTCGGTGAACACTGAAGCTTTCTTT; CDR3aa: CASSLDSVNTEAFF
v_gene: TRBV28; j_gene: TRBJ2-4; abundance: .; d_gene: .; CDR3nt: TGTGCCAGCAGTTTCCCCTCCCTAGAAACCCAGTACTTC; CDR3aa: CASSFPSLETQYF
v_gene: TRBV9; j_gene: TRBJ1-2; abundance: .; d_gene: TRBD1; CDR3nt: TGTGCCAGCAGCGTAGGGGCAGGGGGCAGAGGCTATGGCTACACCTTC; CDR3aa: CASSVGAGGRGYGYTF
v_gene: TRBV2; j_gene: TRBJ2-1; abundance: .; d_gene: TRBD2; CDR3nt: TGTGCCAGCAGAGGGACTAGCGGGAGTATCAGTGAGCAGTTCTTC; CDR3aa: CASRGTSGSISEQFF
v_gene: TRBV4-1; j_gene: TRBJ2-3; abundance: .; d_gene: TRBD2; CDR3nt: TGCGCCAGCAGCGAGTGGGGACTAGCGGGAGCAGATACGCAGTATTTT; CDR3aa: CASSEWGLAGADTQYF
v_gene: TRBV30; j_gene: TRBJ1-2; abundance: .; d_gene: .; CDR3nt: TGTGCCTGGAACTTCCTCAGGGTAGATGGCTACACCTTC; CDR3aa: CAWNFLRVDGYTF
v_gene: TRBV19; j_gene: TRBJ2-1; abundance: .; d_gene: .; CDR3nt: TGTGCCAGTAGTACCGGATTTACCACGAATGAGCAGTTCTTC; CDR3aa: CASSTGFTTNEQFF
v_gene: TRBV5-1; j_gene: TRBJ2-5; abundance: .; d_gene: TRBD2; CDR3nt: TGCTCCAACGCCCTCGGGGGGGAGACCCAGTACTTC; CDR3aa: CSNALGGETQYF
v_gene: TRBV5-4; j_gene: TRBJ2-7; abundance: many; d_gene: TRBD2; CDR3nt: TGTGCCAGCAGCGGGGGACTAGCGGACTACGAGCAGTACTTC; CDR3aa: CASSGGLADYEQYF
v_gene: TRBV6-4; j_gene: TRBJ2-1; abundance: many; d_gene: .; CDR3nt: TGTGCCAGCTCCCGGGAGCTCTCCTACAATGAGCAGTTCTTC; CDR3aa: CASSRELSYNEQFF
v_gene: TRBV7-9; j_gene: TRBJ1-1; abundance: .; d_gene: .; CDR3nt: TGTGCCAGCAGCTTAGCGCATTGGGGAACAGCTTTCTTT; CDR3aa: CASSLAHWGTAFF
v_gene: TRBV28; j_gene: TRBJ2-7; abundance: once; d_gene: .; CDR3nt: TGTGCCAGCAGTTTGACAACTTTGGCCTCCTACGAGCAGTACTTC; CDR3aa: CASSLTTLASYEQYF
v_gene: TRBV5-1; j_gene: TRBJ2-3; abundance: .; d_gene: .; CDR3nt: TGCGCCAGCAGCTTGGAACAATCCACAGATACGCAGTATTTT; CDR3aa: CASSLEQSTDTQYF
v_gene: TRBV2; j_gene: TRBJ2-2; abundance: .; d_gene: TRBD1; CDR3nt: TGTGCCAGCAAAGGGACAGTAGCGAACACCGGGGAGCTGTTTTTT; CDR3aa: CASKGTVANTGELFF
v_gene: TRBV5-1; j_gene: TRBJ2-3; abundance: .; d_gene: TRBD1; CDR3nt: TGCGCCAGCAGCTACAGGGGGCAGGAAACAGATACGCAGTATTTT; CDR3aa: CASSYRGQETDTQYF
v_gene: TRBV29-1; j_gene: TRBJ2-5; abundance: .; d_gene: TRBD2; CDR3nt: TGCAGCGTTTTAGCGGGAGGGCATGAGACCCAGTACTTC; CDR3aa: CSVLAGGHETQYF
v_gene: TRBV19; j_gene: TRBJ1-1; abundance: many; d_gene: TRBD1; CDR3nt: TGTGCCAGTAATCCTGGGACAGGCGAAGCTTTCTTT; CDR3aa: CASNPGTGEAFF
v_gene: TRBV9; j_gene: TRBJ2-1; abundance: .; d_gene: TRBD1; CDR3nt: TGTGCCAGCAGCGTTGGACAGGGGGCCTACAATGAGCAGTTCTTC; CDR3aa: CASSVGQGAYNEQFF
v_gene: TRBV11-2; j_gene: TRBJ2-7; abundance: few; d_gene: .; CDR3nt: TGTGCCAGCAGCGCTGGACAAAGCTCCTACGAGCAGTACTTC; CDR3aa: CASSAGQSSYEQYF
v_gene: TRBV6-5; j_gene: TRBJ2-2; abundance: few; d_gene: .; CDR3nt: TGTGCCAGCAGTTACTCGCCTATTACCGGGGAGCTGTTTTTT; CDR3aa: CASSYSPITGELFF
v_gene: TRBV27; j_gene: TRBJ1-3; abundance: .; d_gene: TRBD1; CDR3nt: TGTGCCAGCAGTTCCCGGACAGGGCCTTTATCTGGAAACACCATATATTTT; CDR3aa: CASSSRTGPLSGNTIYF
v_gene: TRBV28; j_gene: TRBJ2-7; abundance: .; d_gene: .; CDR3nt: TGTGCCAGCACCCCGGGGGTGGAGAGATCCTACGAGCAGTACTTC; CDR3aa: CASTPGVERSYEQYF
v_gene: TRBV30; j_gene: TRBJ2-5; abundance: .; d_gene: .; CDR3nt: TGTGCCTGGAGTGTAATCAGGGCCCAGACCCAGTACTTC; CDR3aa: CAWSVIRAQTQYF
v_gene: TRBV2; j_gene: TRBJ2-7; abundance: .; d_gene: .; CDR3nt: TGTGCCAGCAGTGACCGGCCAGGCCCCCTCGAGCAGTACTTC; CDR3aa: CASSDRPGPLEQYF
v_gene: TRBV29-1; j_gene: TRBJ1-5; abundance: .; d_gene: .; CDR3nt: TGCAGCGTCGACGAAGGGGAGGGCCAGCCCCAGCATTTT; CDR3aa: CSVDEGEGQPQHF
v_gene: TRBV11-1; j_gene: TRBJ2-2; abundance: .; d_gene: TRBD2; CDR3nt: TGTGCCAGCAGCGGACCTCTAGCGGGAGATGTCGGGGAGCTGTTTTTT; CDR3aa: CASSGPLAGDVGELFF
v_gene: TRBV10-1; j_gene: TRBJ2-7; abundance: many; d_gene: .; CDR3nt: TGCGCCAGCAGTGAGTCGACCCCCTCCTACGAGCAGTACTTC; CDR3aa: CASSESTPSYEQYF
v_gene: TRBV10-3; j_gene: TRBJ2-1; abundance: once; d_gene: TRBD1; CDR3nt: TGTGCCATCGGACAGGGTTCCATGCAACACAATGAGCAGTTCTTC; CDR3aa: CAIGQGSMQHNEQFF
v_gene: TRBV7-7; j_gene: TRBJ2-5; abundance: .; d_gene: TRBD1; CDR3nt: TGTGCCAGCAGCTTAGACAGGGGTAAAGAGACCCAGTACTTC; CDR3aa: CASSLDRGKETQYF
v_gene: TRBV2; j_gene: TRBJ1-1; abundance: .; d_gene: TRBD1; CDR3nt: TGTGCCAGCCTAGGACAGGTCTTGAACACTGAAGCTTTCTTT; CDR3aa: CASLGQVLNTEAFF
v_gene: TRBV10-3; j_gene: TRBJ1-5; abundance: once; d_gene: .; CDR3nt: TGTGCCATCAGTGAGTCGCTGGGACGGCCCCAGCATTTT; CDR3aa: CAISESLGRPQHF
v_gene: TRBV15; j_gene: TRBJ2-1; abundance: once; d_gene: TRBD1; CDR3nt: TGTGCCACCACCCCCCGGGGGACAGGGAACAATGAGCAGTTCTTC; CDR3aa: CATTPRGTGNNEQFF
v_gene: TRBV7-9; j_gene: TRBJ2-7; abundance: .; d_gene: .; CDR3nt: TGTGCCAGCAGCCCCTCGGCGTCGGGATTAGGGTACTTC; CDR3aa: CASSPSASGLGYF
v_gene: TRBV25-1; j_gene: TRBJ2-5; abundance: .; d_gene: .; CDR3nt: TGTGCCAGCAGCCACCCGGGAGAGACCCAGTACTTC; CDR3aa: CASSHPGETQYF
v_gene: TRBV6-8; j_gene: TRBJ1-2; abundance: .; d_gene: .; CDR3nt: TGTGCCAGCAGTCCAACTCCACGCTCTAGAAAGACCTATGGCTTC; CDR3aa: CASSPTPRSRKTYGF
v_gene: TRBV18; j_gene: TRBJ2-1; abundance: few; d_gene: .; CDR3nt: TGTGCCAGCTCACGGGGACAAGATGAGCAGTTCTTC; CDR3aa: CASSRGQDEQFF
v_gene: TRBV28; j_gene: TRBJ1-2; abundance: few; d_gene: TRBD1; CDR3nt: TGTGCCAGCACTACTACCCGGACAGGGGGACCCAAACACTATGGCTACACCTTC; CDR3aa: CASTTTRTGGPKHYGYTF